A selection of T cell receptor beta chains follows, all from one sample in a study of OX40 agonist ivuxolimab in advanced cancers. Clones were read by immunoSEQ multiplex PCR, and TCRdb kept only the in-frame ones, dropping some. The data show around 72,000 clones, about 91% seen once. The starting material was CD4+ or CD8+ T cells sorted from blood, obtained in a trial of the OX40 agonist ivuxolimab. Receptors were obtained from an adult with an advanced solid tumor such as melanoma, head and neck, liver or kidney cancer. Both conserved end residues are part of each CDR3. Each record gives: CDR3 protein, CDR3 DNA, J gene, V gene, clone size, D gene. A D gene is named only where the DNA matches it firmly. A row's size may be missing; if present it is once, few, many or a size class.

CDR3aa: CASSSTPNTEAFF; CDR3nt: TGTGCCAGCAGCTCTACACCGAACACTGAAGCTTTCTTT; j_gene: TRBJ1-1; v_gene: TRBV11-2; abundance: .; d_gene: .
CDR3aa: CASSLRVETQYF; CDR3nt: TGTGCCAGCAGTTTAAGGGTGGAGACCCAGTACTTC; j_gene: TRBJ2-5; v_gene: TRBV28; abundance: .; d_gene: .
CDR3aa: CASSYSQETQYF; CDR3nt: TGTGCCAGCAGTTATTCACAAGAGACCCAGTACTTC; j_gene: TRBJ2-5; v_gene: TRBV6-6; abundance: .; d_gene: .
CDR3aa: CASSDQYSSYNEQFF; CDR3nt: TGTGCCAGCAGTGATCAATACAGCTCCTACAATGAGCAGTTCTTC; j_gene: TRBJ2-1; v_gene: TRBV9; abundance: .; d_gene: .
CDR3aa: CASSLLSTGELFF; CDR3nt: TGTGCCAGCAGCCTACTATCAACCGGGGAGCTGTTTTTT; j_gene: TRBJ2-2; v_gene: TRBV7-3; abundance: .; d_gene: .
CDR3aa: CASSPGKFSSNQPQHF; CDR3nt: TGTGCCAGCAGTCCCGGGAAGTTTAGTAGCAATCAGCCCCAGCATTTT; j_gene: TRBJ1-5; v_gene: TRBV28; abundance: .; d_gene: .
CDR3aa: CASSLRRTNEKLFF; CDR3nt: TGTGCCAGCAGTTTACGGCGAACTAATGAAAAACTGTTTTTT; j_gene: TRBJ1-4; v_gene: TRBV28; abundance: .; d_gene: .
CDR3aa: CASSSQGAGNEQFF; CDR3nt: TGCGCCAGCAGCTCCCAGGGGGCGGGCAATGAGCAGTTCTTC; j_gene: TRBJ2-1; v_gene: TRBV5-1; abundance: .; d_gene: TRBD1
CDR3aa: CASTLAGGTRTQYF; CDR3nt: TGTGCCAGTACTTTAGCGGGAGGGACGCGGACGCAGTATTTT; j_gene: TRBJ2-3; v_gene: TRBV28; abundance: .; d_gene: TRBD2
CDR3aa: CASSSGINTEAFF; CDR3nt: TGTGCCAGCAGCAGTGGGATAAACACTGAAGCTTTCTTT; j_gene: TRBJ1-1; v_gene: TRBV7-3; abundance: .; d_gene: .
CDR3aa: CASSKGRGQPQHF; CDR3nt: TGCGCCAGCAGCAAGGGTAGAGGTCAGCCCCAGCATTTT; j_gene: TRBJ1-5; v_gene: TRBV4-1; abundance: .; d_gene: .
CDR3aa: CASSQNLGDYGYTF; CDR3nt: TGTGCCAGCAGCCAAAACCTCGGGGACTATGGCTACACCTTC; j_gene: TRBJ1-2; v_gene: TRBV16; abundance: .; d_gene: .
CDR3aa: CASTRQGLQETQYF; CDR3nt: TGTGCCAGCACGCGGCAGGGATTGCAAGAGACCCAGTACTTC; j_gene: TRBJ2-5; v_gene: TRBV6-5; abundance: .; d_gene: .
CDR3aa: CASSPRSGLYNEQFF; CDR3nt: TGTGCCAGCTCACCGCGTTCAGGCCTTTACAATGAGCAGTTCTTC; j_gene: TRBJ2-1; v_gene: TRBV18; abundance: .; d_gene: .
CDR3aa: CASSLTGPGGETQYF; CDR3nt: TGCGCCAGCAGCTTGACTGGACCAGGGGGGGAGACCCAGTACTTC; j_gene: TRBJ2-5; v_gene: TRBV5-1; abundance: few; d_gene: .
CDR3aa: CASSMGQGNQPQHF; CDR3nt: TGTGCCAGCAGTATGGGACAGGGGAATCAGCCCCAGCATTTT; j_gene: TRBJ1-5; v_gene: TRBV6-1; abundance: .; d_gene: TRBD1
CDR3aa: CASSQTGLNQPQHF; CDR3nt: TGTGCCAGCAGTCAGACAGGGCTCAATCAGCCCCAGCATTTT; j_gene: TRBJ1-5; v_gene: TRBV6-5; abundance: few; d_gene: TRBD1
CDR3aa: CASSYFRDSSSPLHF; CDR3nt: TGTGCCAGCAGTTACTTCCGGGACAGTAGTTCACCCCTCCACTTT; j_gene: TRBJ1-6; v_gene: TRBV6-6; abundance: .; d_gene: TRBD1
CDR3aa: CASSLGQGRATNEKLFF; CDR3nt: TGTGCCAGCAGTCTCGGACAGGGTCGGGCAACTAATGAAAAACTGTTTTTT; j_gene: TRBJ1-4; v_gene: TRBV7-9; abundance: .; d_gene: TRBD1
CDR3aa: CASSLVEFTFYNEQFF; CDR3nt: TGTGCCAGCAGCTTAGTGGAGTTTACCTTCTACAATGAGCAGTTCTTC; j_gene: TRBJ2-1; v_gene: TRBV7-6; abundance: once; d_gene: .
CDR3aa: CASSKGTLGTGHNQPQHF; CDR3nt: TGTGCCAGCAGTAAAGGGACTCTGGGGACAGGCCACAATCAGCCCCAGCATTTT; j_gene: TRBJ1-5; v_gene: TRBV7-9; abundance: .; d_gene: TRBD1
CDR3aa: CASSRPKRLQSRANVLTF; CDR3nt: TGTGCCAGCAGCCGCCCCAAACGCTTACAAAGTCGGGCCAACGTCCTGACTTTC; j_gene: TRBJ2-6; v_gene: TRBV7-3; abundance: .; d_gene: .
CDR3aa: CASSLRLGRALPSYEQYF; CDR3nt: TGTGCCAGCAGTCTCCGGCTCGGGAGGGCTCTGCCATCCTACGAGCAGTACTTC; j_gene: TRBJ2-7; v_gene: TRBV28; abundance: .; d_gene: TRBD2
CDR3aa: CAISVRPRDRAGTEAFF; CDR3nt: TGTGCCATCAGTGTTCGCCCCCGGGACAGGGCGGGTACTGAAGCTTTCTTT; j_gene: TRBJ1-1; v_gene: TRBV10-3; abundance: .; d_gene: TRBD1
CDR3aa: CASSPVTGTYYTF; CDR3nt: TGTGCCAGCAGTCCCGTGACAGGGACCTACTACACCTTC; j_gene: TRBJ1-2; v_gene: TRBV27; abundance: .; d_gene: TRBD1
CDR3aa: CASSFAGGSYNEQFF; CDR3nt: TGTGCCAGCAGCTTTGCGGGGGGGAGTTACAATGAGCAGTTCTTC; j_gene: TRBJ2-1; v_gene: TRBV5-8; abundance: .; d_gene: TRBD2
CDR3aa: CASSLGRNTEAFF; CDR3nt: TGTGCCAGCAGCTTAGGCAGGAACACTGAAGCTTTCTTT; j_gene: TRBJ1-1; v_gene: TRBV7-9; abundance: few; d_gene: .
CDR3aa: CSVVYRGMDGYTF; CDR3nt: TGCAGCGTTGTGTACAGGGGTATGGATGGCTACACCTTC; j_gene: TRBJ1-2; v_gene: TRBV29-1; abundance: few; d_gene: TRBD1
CDR3aa: CASSQLLVLQGQETQYF; CDR3nt: TGTGCCAGCTCACAGTTGCTCGTGTTGCAGGGACAAGAGACCCAGTACTTC; j_gene: TRBJ2-5; v_gene: TRBV18; abundance: .; d_gene: .
CDR3aa: CASSIRETQYF; CDR3nt: TGTGCCAGTAGTATCAGAGAGACCCAGTACTTC; j_gene: TRBJ2-5; v_gene: TRBV19; abundance: .; d_gene: .
CDR3aa: CAIRWDGRNTIYF; CDR3nt: TGTGCCATCAGGTGGGACGGTAGAAACACCATATATTTT; j_gene: TRBJ1-3; v_gene: TRBV10-3; abundance: .; d_gene: .
CDR3aa: CASSYGQGGYEQYF; CDR3nt: TGTGCCAGCAGTTACGGACAGGGGGGCTACGAGCAGTACTTC; j_gene: TRBJ2-7; v_gene: TRBV6-5; abundance: .; d_gene: TRBD1
CDR3aa: CASSLRQENTEAFF; CDR3nt: TGCGCCAGCAGCCTCCGACAGGAGAACACTGAAGCTTTCTTT; j_gene: TRBJ1-1; v_gene: TRBV5-1; abundance: .; d_gene: .
CDR3aa: CASRSGTGGGNEQFF; CDR3nt: TGCGCCAGCAGGTCCGGGACAGGGGGCGGGAATGAGCAGTTCTTC; j_gene: TRBJ2-1; v_gene: TRBV5-1; abundance: once; d_gene: TRBD1
CDR3aa: CASSRAGTSGGDTQYF; CDR3nt: TGCGCCAGCAGCCGCGCCGGGACTAGCGGGGGAGATACGCAGTATTTT; j_gene: TRBJ2-3; v_gene: TRBV5-1; abundance: .; d_gene: TRBD2
CDR3aa: CASTFWAVPNYTF; CDR3nt: TGTGCCAGCACCTTTTGGGCAGTGCCGAACTACACCTTC; j_gene: TRBJ1-2; v_gene: TRBV7-9; abundance: .; d_gene: .
CDR3aa: CAIGGGGRGEQFF; CDR3nt: TGTGCCATCGGGGGCGGAGGTAGGGGTGAGCAGTTCTTC; j_gene: TRBJ2-1; v_gene: TRBV10-3; abundance: .; d_gene: .
CDR3aa: CASSHRGQGDEQFF; CDR3nt: TGCGCCAGCAGCCACAGGGGACAGGGAGATGAGCAGTTCTTC; j_gene: TRBJ2-1; v_gene: TRBV4-1; abundance: once; d_gene: TRBD1
CDR3aa: CASSLGRDYTF; CDR3nt: TGTGCCAGCAGCTTGGGGAGAGACTACACCTTC; j_gene: TRBJ1-2; v_gene: TRBV5-6; abundance: once; d_gene: .
CDR3aa: CASTRTTSDTQYF; CDR3nt: TGTGCCAGTACACGGACTACGTCAGATACGCAGTATTTT; j_gene: TRBJ2-3; v_gene: TRBV11-2; abundance: .; d_gene: .
CDR3aa: CASRNEWLEQYF; CDR3nt: TGTGCCAGCAGGAATGAGTGGCTCGAGCAGTACTTC; j_gene: TRBJ2-7; v_gene: TRBV5-5; abundance: .; d_gene: .
CDR3aa: CASSPGTGGARTGELFF; CDR3nt: TGTGCCAGCAGCCCAGGCACAGGGGGCGCGAGGACCGGGGAGCTGTTTTTT; j_gene: TRBJ2-2; v_gene: TRBV7-9; abundance: once; d_gene: TRBD1
CDR3aa: CASSASLEAYYGYTF; CDR3nt: TGTGCCAGCAGCGCCAGCTTGGAGGCATACTATGGCTACACCTTC; j_gene: TRBJ1-2; v_gene: TRBV9; abundance: .; d_gene: .
CDR3aa: CASSLWDRGGAYGYTF; CDR3nt: TGTGCCAGCAGTTTATGGGACAGAGGGGGAGCCTATGGCTACACCTTC; j_gene: TRBJ1-2; v_gene: TRBV28; abundance: .; d_gene: .
CDR3aa: CASSSRVSETQYF; CDR3nt: TGTGCCAGCAGCTCCAGGGTTTCAGAGACCCAGTACTTC; j_gene: TRBJ2-5; v_gene: TRBV7-9; abundance: .; d_gene: .
CDR3aa: CARSGGQGGETQYF; CDR3nt: TGTGCCAGAAGCGGAGGACAGGGGGGAGAGACCCAGTACTTC; j_gene: TRBJ2-5; v_gene: TRBV5-3; abundance: .; d_gene: TRBD1
CDR3aa: CASSLGGSGANVLTF; CDR3nt: TGTGCCAGCAGCTTAGGAGGGTCTGGGGCCAACGTCCTGACTTTC; j_gene: TRBJ2-6; v_gene: TRBV7-9; abundance: .; d_gene: .
CDR3aa: CASSPTRGGKFF; CDR3nt: TGTGCCAGCAGCCCGACTAGGGGGGGGAAGTTCTTC; j_gene: TRBJ2-1; v_gene: TRBV2; abundance: .; d_gene: .
CDR3aa: CASSPQGRGRFEQYF; CDR3nt: TGTGCCAGCAGCCCTCAAGGCCGGGGGCGCTTCGAACAGTACTTC; j_gene: TRBJ2-7; v_gene: TRBV7-3; abundance: .; d_gene: .
CDR3aa: CASSSPRGEPSIYEQYF; CDR3nt: TGTGCCAGCAGTTCTCCGAGAGGGGAACCAAGCATTTACGAGCAGTACTTC; j_gene: TRBJ2-7; v_gene: TRBV27; abundance: .; d_gene: .